The entry below describes one TCR beta chain. The record originates from a study of blood T cell repertoires in COVID-19. Overall study: Sites across the United States, Italy and Spain contributed samples from acute and convalescent COVID-19. The analysed material was cDNA or gDNA that came from T cells, B-cell-depleted T cells, or PBMCs.

Per the germline V gene, CDR1 is GTSNPN and CDR2 is SVGIG (reference sequence). The CDR3 sequence is 13 residues long. With 2 bases clipped from V and 10 bases from J, the junction kept 8 bases outside the gene matches. As handled by the study authors: Estimated nucleated cell counts came from reference gene primer amplification. TCRdb's copy holds only in-frame clones and misses some; the assay was immunoSEQ multiplex PCR. That table furnishes V, J and clone size, whereas the DNA furnished D and trimming. The table shows 270,000 or so clones, with about 89% occurring only once. Sequencing was carried out using peripheral blood. The chain carries TRBV30 and TRBJ2-1; 7 bases align to TRBD2. This clonotype originated in a man aged 35 to 55 with acute or convalescent COVID-19. The DNA of the CDR3 is TGTGCCTGGAGTCGGTTTGCGGGGGTCGAGCAGTTCTTC. Translating it yields CAWSRFAGVEQFF.